This T cell receptor beta chain appears in the sequencing data of a study of CD8+ T cells in alopecia areata. Study-level information: Among treated patients, oral tofacitinib was administered at 5 to 10 mg twice daily. Scalp area affected, as a percentage, set the severity score of treated patients. The duration of tofacitinib was 6 to 18 months, with 6 months off drug afterward.

The CDR3 sequence is 14 residues long. Germline V CDR1 and CDR2: SNHLY, FYNNEI. The V segment lost 8 bases and the J segment 2 bases; nucleotides outside the gene matches: 7. The treatment: oral pan-JAK inhibitor, 5-10 mg twice daily. Researchers took lesional scalp punch biopsies and peripheral blood from people who were alopecia areata patients. RNA extraction and reverse transcription yielded cDNA as sequencing template. Clones were sequenced by immunoSEQ multiplex PCR, and TCRdb holds only the in-frame ones, with some missing. The sample shows over 250,000 clones, roughly 63% of them seen only once.

This chain uses TRBV2 with TRBJ2-5; 8 bases fit TRBD2. The receptor was isolated from a human donor with alopecia areata. Material: CD4+ T cells sorted from blood, obtained around week 54, from a patient treated with tofacitinib. This chain's CDR3 is CASSPGTRQETQYF. As DNA, the CDR3 is TGTGCCAGCTCACCCGGGACTAGGCAAGAGACCCAGTACTTC.